One and the same sample provided the 27 T cell receptor beta chains below, sequenced in a study of cytomegalovirus exposure and HLA in healthy donors. The table came from immunoSEQ multiplex PCR; TCRdb's copy has only in-frame clones and leaves some out. There are approximately 160,000 clones in the sample; 86% occur only once, and around 2.4% lies in the top ten. The material sequenced was PBMCs. The source is a woman under 30 in good health and CMV-seronegative.

This rearrangement joins TRBV4-2 to TRBJ2-1; 11 bases are shared with TRBD2. Germline values: CDR1 LGHNA, CDR2 YNFKEQ. Trimming at V came to 0 bases and at J to 3 bases, leaving 1 base not matched to a gene. The length of the CDR3 is 16 residues. CDR3 in DNA: TGTGCCAGCAGCCAAGATGGGACTAGCGGCTACAATGAGCAGTTCTTC. This encodes CASSQDGTSGYNEQFF.

The chain recombines TRBV19 with TRBJ2-2; TRBD1 aligns across 7 bases. CDR1 is LNHDA and CDR2 is SQIVND in the germline V gene (reference sequence). The CDR3 length is 15 residues. Germline trimming cut 5 bases from V and 2 bases from J; bases unmatched to any gene: 5. The CDR3 loop is CASSWSGGNTGELFF. The DNA for the CDR3 is TGTGCCAGTAGTTGGTCAGGGGGAAACACCGGGGAGCTGTTTTTT.

The chain carries TRBV27 and TRBJ1-2; a weak D match, TRBD1 (6 bases). CDR1 and CDR2 (germline): MNHEY, SMNVEV (reference sequence). The germline V and J ends were trimmed by 6 bases and 4 bases, with 21 bases remaining between them. CDR3 length: 16 amino acids. The CDR3 nucleotides are TGTGCCAGCAGAGAAAAACAGGGAAGGAGTACCTATGGCTACACCTTC. The encoded protein is CASREKQGRSTYGYTF.

This chain connects TRBV27 to TRBJ1-2, with a possible D match to TRBD1 (6 bases). Germline-derived CDR1 and CDR2 are MNHEY and SMNVEV (reference sequence). Trimming shortened V by 3 bases and J by 4 bases, and 9 bases separated the two germline ends. The CDR3 totals 13 residues. CDR3 DNA sequence: TGTGCCAGCAGTTTCCAGGGGCCCTATGGCTACACCTTC. Translation: CASSFQGPYGYTF.

The J gene is TRBJ2-3, the V gene TRBV15; the D gene is possibly TRBD1 (5 bases). V was cut by 0 bases and J by 9 bases, with 13 bases left in between. CDR3 size: 14 residues. Germline lookup yields CDR1 LNHNV and CDR2 YYDKDF (reference sequence). CDR3 sequence reads: CATSRDQQGPTQYF. DNA for the CDR3: TGTGCCACCAGCAGAGATCAGCAGGGCCCGACGCAGTATTTT.

The chain links TRBV5-1 to TRBJ1-5; D may be TRBD1 (5 bases). The CDR3 has 15 amino acids. Germline CDR1 and CDR2: SGHRS and YFSETQ. V lost 2 bases and J 1 base, leaving 10 bases between the germline ends. In DNA, the CDR3 is TGCGCCAGCAGCTTTCAAGGGGAAAGCAATCAGCCCCAGCATTTT. Protein product: CASSFQGESNQPQHF.

The rearrangement joins TRBV6-1 to TRBJ2-7; no clear D gene. Trimming shortened V by 5 bases and J by 3 bases, and 14 bases separated the two germline ends. Germline lookup yields CDR1 MNHNS and CDR2 SASEGT. CDR3 length: 14 residues. CDR3 nucleotide sequence: TGTGCCAGCAGTACGCGAACCCCGGGCTACGAGCAGTACTTC. Translation gives CASSTRTPGYEQYF.

This clone was seen a few times. The gene calls are TRBV2 and TRBJ2-7; no firm D call. CDR3 length: 10 residues. Germline values: CDR1 SNHLY, CDR2 FYNNEI. Deletions cut 2 bases from V and 7 bases from J, with 3 bases between. The CDR3 here is CASSEQEQYF. The CDR3 region has the DNA TGTGCCAGCAGTGAACAGGAGCAGTACTTC.

This chain connects TRBV5-8 to TRBJ2-7; TRBD1 might be the D (6 bases). The germline V gene has CDR1 SGHTS and CDR2 YDEGEE. This CDR3 is built from 15 residues. The germline V and J ends were trimmed by 4 bases and 5 bases, with 19 bases remaining between them. As DNA, the CDR3 is TGTGCCAGCAGCGACCGACAGGCAAGAAACAACGAGCAGTACTTC. This encodes CASSDRQARNNEQYF.

The V and J genes are TRBV5-1 and TRBJ1-5, with TRBD1 matching over 8 bases. The germline V gene encodes CDR1 SGHRS and CDR2 YFSETQ. The CDR3 contains 15 residues. Trimming cost V 1 base and J 4 bases; bases outside gene matches: 4. The CDR3, as DNA: TGCGCCAGCAGCTTGACAGGGGGGGAAAATCAGCCCCAGCATTTT. This gives the protein CASSLTGGENQPQHF.

The CDR3 nucleotides read TGTGCCAGCAGTGACCGCCAGGGAAACACCATATATTTT. Encoded protein: CASSDRQGNTIYF. The chain joins TRBV2 to TRBJ1-3, with D unresolved. V was trimmed by 3 bases and J by 4 bases, leaving 7 bases between them. Germline-derived CDR1 and CDR2 are SNHLY and FYNNEI. This CDR3 has 13 amino acids.

The rearrangement uses TRBV6-1 and TRBJ1-1, with TRBD1 as a possible D gene (5 bases). Germline-derived CDR1 and CDR2 are MNHNS and SASEGT. Trimming stripped 6 bases from V and 1 base from J, with 9 bases between. CDR3 length: 13 residues. The CDR3 bases are TGTGCCAGCAGGCAGGGTCGGAACACTGAAGCTTTCTTT. Its translation: CASRQGRNTEAFF.

This clone was counted a single time. The chain recombines TRBV27 with TRBJ2-5; 7 bases are a match to TRBD2. From germline, CDR1 is MNHEY and CDR2 SMNVEV (reference sequence). The CDR3 sequence is 14 residues long. J gave up 4 bases and V 1 base, and 3 bases lay outside the gene matches. The CDR3 bases are TGTGCCAGCAGTTTATTACGCGGGGGAGAGACCCAGTACTTC. As protein: CASSLLRGGETQYF.

This clone has only a few counts. J is TRBJ2-7 and V is TRBV5-1; 9 bases match TRBD1. CDR1 and CDR2 from the germline V gene are SGHRS and YFSETQ. The trim removed 1 base at V and 7 bases at J, leaving 6 bases unmatched. The CDR3 loop spans 14 amino acids. Written as DNA, the CDR3 is TGCGCCAGCAGCTTGATACAGGGGGCGAAGGAGCAGTACTTC. Its protein is CASSLIQGAKEQYF.

The V and J genes are TRBV27 and TRBJ1-1; D remains unclear. The germline V and J ends were trimmed by 4 bases and 0 bases, with 15 bases remaining between them. This CDR3 has 16 amino acids. CDR1 and CDR2 from the germline V gene are MNHEY and SMNVEV (reference sequence). The DNA for the CDR3 is TGTGCCAGCAGTTCCGGGTTCTTTGGCATGAACACTGAAGCTTTCTTT. Amino acids: CASSSGFFGMNTEAFF.

The V call is TRBV7-3, the J call TRBJ2-6; D is ambiguous. The CDR3 length is 15 residues. In germline, CDR1 is SGHTA, CDR2 FQGTGA. Trimming shortened V by 5 bases and J by 2 bases, and 10 bases separated the two germline ends. The CDR3 coding sequence is TGTGCCAGCAGCCCTTTGGCCACTGGGGCCAACGTCCTGACTTTC. Protein sequence: CASSPLATGANVLTF.

This clone was seen a handful of times. This chain links TRBV19 with TRBJ1-1, with a possible D match to TRBD1 (5 bases). The CDR3 is 12 amino acids. The germline CDR1 and CDR2 sequences are LNHDA and SQIVND (reference sequence). V shed 8 bases and J shed 9 bases, with 16 bases lying between them. Written as DNA, the CDR3 is TGTGCCAGTGTGGGGGGGGACTATCAAGCTTTCTTT. This gives the protein CASVGGDYQAFF.

The chain employs TRBV27 and TRBJ2-7; TRBD2 matches at 8 bases. This CDR3 contains 17 residues. Germline V lookup: CDR1 MNHEY, CDR2 SMNVEV (reference sequence). J was trimmed by 0 bases and V by 4 bases; bases with no gene match: 11. This CDR3 reads CASSSPSERGISYEQYF. As DNA, the CDR3 is TGTGCCAGCAGTTCCCCGAGCGAGCGGGGGATCTCCTACGAGCAGTACTTC.

About this clone itself: Sequence at one end of the junction differs from germline and may be a read error. This sequence joins TRBV2 and TRBJ1-4, with D possibly TRBD1 on 6 matching bases. Germline lookup yields CDR1 SNHLY and CDR2 FYNNEI. The length of the CDR3 is 8 residues. As DNA, the CDR3 is TGTGCCAGCGGGAAGGGGGTTTTT. This codes for CASGKGVF.

This rearrangement joins TRBV28 to TRBJ1-2; TRBD1 aligns across 10 bases. V lost 8 bases, J lost 7 bases, and 7 bases stayed unmatched. CDR1 and CDR2 (germline): MDHEN, SYDVKM. The CDR3 sequence is 13 residues long. CDR3 sequence reads: CASLDRGLGGYTF. CDR3 coding DNA: TGTGCCAGCTTGGACAGGGGGTTGGGTGGCTACACCTTC.

On this clone itself: Within the sample, other DNA sequences also encode this same CDR3. The chain recombines TRBV4-1 with TRBJ2-1; 8 bases agree with TRBD2. V shed 4 bases and J 4 bases; nucleotides not matched to a gene: 6. CDR3 length: 15 amino acids. The germline CDR1 and CDR2 sequences are MGHRA and YSYEKL. In DNA, the CDR3 is TGCGCCAGCAGCCCTCTAGCGGGTGGATACAATGAGCAGTTCTTC. Translated: CASSPLAGGYNEQFF.

The genes are TRBV25-1 and TRBJ1-4, with TRBD1 as a possible D gene (5 bases). The V gene's germline CDR1 is MGHDK and CDR2 SYGVNS. This CDR3 is 16 amino acids long. The V end lost 2 bases, the J end lost 7 bases, and 17 bases lay between the germline ends. As DNA, the CDR3 is TGTGCCAGCAGTGAAGGCGGTTCGGGGGAGGGTGAAAAACTGTTTTTT. This sequence encodes CASSEGGSGEGEKLFF.

The V call is TRBV5-1, the J call TRBJ2-7; maybe TRBD1 (5 bases). The CDR3 extends over 16 amino acids. Germline loops: CDR1 SGHRS, CDR2 YFSETQ. Trimming pared 0 bases from V and 4 bases from J, leaving 17 bases between. The CDR3 DNA sequence: TGCGCCAGCAGCTTGGAAGTATCAGGGTCCCCATACGAGCAGTACTTC. It yields the protein CASSLEVSGSPYEQYF.

This rearrangement joins TRBV6-6 to TRBJ2-1; 11 bases match TRBD2. This CDR3 contains 16 residues. After removal of 6 bases from V and 10 bases from J, the junction contained 14 bases not matched to a gene. CDR1 is MNHNY and CDR2 is SVGAGI in the germline V gene (reference sequence). CDR3 in DNA: TGTGCCAGCAGCCTTACCTCCCCGGTAGCGGGAGGGGAGCAGTTCTTC. This encodes CASSLTSPVAGGEQFF.

This rearrangement joins TRBV18 to TRBJ2-7; perhaps TRBD1 as D (6 bases). CDR1 KGHSH and CDR2 LQKENI come from the germline V gene. The V gene lost 4 bases and the J gene lost 3 bases, with 10 bases spanning the gap. This CDR3 region has 13 residues. CDR3 sequence reads: CASSRYRDYEQYF. As DNA, the CDR3 is TGTGCCAGCTCACGCTACAGGGACTACGAGCAGTACTTC.

The chain joins TRBV10-2 to TRBJ1-5; 9 nucleotides line up with TRBD1. V shed 6 bases and J 6 bases; nucleotides not matched to a gene: 9. The germline CDR1 and CDR2 sequences are WSHSY and SAAADI. The CDR3 length is 15 residues. The DNA of the CDR3 is TGCGCCAGCAGACCACAGGGGGCGCGTTCTCAGCCCCAGCATTTT. Translating it yields CASRPQGARSQPQHF.

This clone was observed once. One end of the junction fails to match germline, which may point to a read error. The rearrangement joins TRBV7-2 to TRBJ2-7, with TRBD2 matching 11 bases. CDR1 and CDR2 (germline): SGHTA, FQGNSA. CDR3 length equals 14 residues. CDR3 protein: CASSLGLAGGGFNF. The CDR3 region has the DNA TGTGCCAGCAGCTTAGGGCTAGCGGGAGGAGGTTTTAACTTC.